These 7 T cell receptor beta chains were sequenced from one sample in a study of OX40 agonist ivuxolimab in advanced cancers. Sequencing was performed with immunoSEQ multiplex PCR; in TCRdb, only in-frame clones are kept and a portion is missing. The table includes approximately 68,000 clones, 85% to 90% detected once. The sequencing here drew on CD4+ or CD8+ T cells sorted from blood, taken in a trial of the OX40 agonist ivuxolimab. The receptor source for this set is an adult with an advanced solid tumor such as melanoma, head and neck, liver or kidney cancer.

The rearrangement links TRBV11-2 to TRBJ1-3, with 11 positions matching TRBD1. V trimming: 4 bases; J trimming: 8 bases; junction bases outside the gene matches: 4. There are 14 residues in the CDR3. The germline V gene encodes CDR1 SGHAT and CDR2 FQNNGV. DNA for the CDR3: TGTGCCAGCAGCTACCGGGACAGGGGGGACACCATATATTTT. Amino acids: CASSYRDRGDTIYF.

The CDR3 reads CASSPPSEGPPYF. The CDR3 DNA is TGTGCCAGCAGTCCACCATCGGAGGGGCCGCCGTACTTC. The chain joins TRBV28 to TRBJ2-7; the D gene is possibly TRBD2 (6 bases). The CDR3 spans 13 residues. Germline loops: CDR1 MDHEN, CDR2 SYDVKM. V lost 5 bases to trimming and J lost 12 bases, with 20 bases between them. Full variable domain (rest looked up from reference TRBV28 and TRBJ2-7): DVKVTQSSRYLVKRTGEKVFLECVQDMDHENMFWYRQDPGLGLRLIYFSYDVKMKEKGDIPEGYSVSREKKERFSLILESASTNQTSMYLCASSPPSEGPPYFGPGTRLTVT.

In this sample, this clone turned up a few times. The rearrangement uses TRBV6-5 and TRBJ1-5; D is unresolved. V was cut by 1 base and J by 5 bases, with 6 bases left in between. Germline V gene sequence: CDR1 MNHEY, CDR2 SVGAGI. The CDR3 has 13 amino acids. The CDR3 loop reads CASSYFWDQPQHF. CDR3 DNA: TGTGCCAGCAGTTACTTCTGGGATCAGCCCCAGCATTTT.

J is TRBJ2-7 and V is TRBV6-5; D unresolved. The CDR3 is 15 residues long. V was clipped by 5 bases and J by 7 bases, with 21 bases between them. Germline loops: CDR1 MNHEY, CDR2 SVGAGI. The CDR3 bases are TGTGCCAGCAGTGGGGTTTCGGGCCAGTCTCGGGAGCAGTACTTC. Protein product: CASSGVSGQSREQYF.

The J gene is TRBJ2-4, the V gene TRBV7-2; perhaps TRBD2 as D (6 bases). The CDR3 totals 14 residues. Germline values: CDR1 SGHTA, CDR2 FQGNSA. The V end was cut by 1 base, the J end by 9 bases, with 13 bases between. The CDR3 reads CASSLGLVSGIQYF. Written as DNA, the CDR3 is TGTGCCAGCAGCTTAGGACTAGTTAGTGGCATTCAGTACTTC.

The chain employs TRBV2 and TRBJ2-3; D gene ambiguous. Germline V CDR1 and CDR2: SNHLY, FYNNEI. The CDR3 runs to 12 residues. V lost 6 bases to trimming and J lost 6 bases, with 10 bases between them. In DNA, the CDR3 is TGTGCCAGCAGGGAGAGCTTGGATACGCAGTATTTT. The encoded protein is CASRESLDTQYF.

The V gene is TRBV7-9, the J gene TRBJ2-1; a weak D match, TRBD2 (5 bases). From germline, CDR1 is SEHNR and CDR2 FQNEAQ (reference sequence). This CDR3 comprises 17 residues. The V gene lost 2 bases and the J gene lost 1 base, with 15 bases spanning the gap. The CDR3 loop is CASSLSAGIGSYNEQFF. The CDR3, as DNA: TGTGCCAGCAGCTTATCGGCCGGGATCGGGTCCTACAATGAGCAGTTCTTC. Full variable domain (missing parts from reference TRBV7-9 and TRBJ2-1): DTGVSQNPRHKITKRGQNVTFRCDPISEHNRLYWYRQTLGQGPEFLTYFQNEAQLEKSRLLSDRFSAERPKGSFSTLEIQRTEQGDSAMYLCASSLSAGIGSYNEQFFGPGTRLTVL.